This T cell receptor (beta chain) came from a study of cytomegalovirus exposure and HLA in healthy donors. This CDR3 spans 16 amino acids. Vbeta (60) and Jbeta (13) primers were used in the PCR. TCRdb's copy holds only in-frame clones and misses some; the assay was immunoSEQ multiplex PCR. The data show about 160,000 clones, with around 80% seen just once and more than 3.5% held by the top ten. The sequencing sample was made of PBMCs. The rearrangement joins TRBV7-5 to TRBJ1-6; the D call TRBD1 from the table was never checked on the DNA. TRBV7-5 is flagged as a pseudogene. The sequence came from a man aged 35 to 55 in good health and CMV-seronegative. The CDR3 bases are TGTGCCAGAAGCTTAGGGGACAGGGGGAACTATTCACCCCTCCACTTT. This codes for CARSLGDRGNYSPLHF.